The rows below give T cell receptor beta chains drawn from one sample of a study of human T cells and chemical hapten exposure. One entry per CDR3 protein results from TCRdb running MiXCR on the RACE reads. This sample has 80,000 to 100,000 distinct CDR3 sequences; over 10% occur once, and the top ten carry less than 2.5%. The sequenced sample was whole blood, obtained in connection with sensitization to the hapten diphenylcyclopropenone (DPC). These receptors were collected from a woman aged 35 to 49 with alopecia areata. Some clones in this sample may be carry-over from other donors' samples. The CDR3 runs from the conserved cysteine through the conserved F or W.

J gene	V gene	CDR3 protein
TRBJ1-5	TRBV12-3/TRBV12-4	CASKPGTGGSPQHF
TRBJ2-7	TRBV5-1	CASGYNAGVSYEQYF
TRBJ2-5	TRBV9	CASSVRGAQETQYF
TRBJ2-3	TRBV7-2	CASSFGLADSTDTQYF
TRBJ2-7	TRBV28	CASNRRGPYEQYF
TRBJ1-6	TRBV20-1	CSARTDNSPLHF
TRBJ2-7	TRBV12-3/TRBV12-4	CASSIGTGGYEQYF
TRBJ2-2	TRBV11-2	CASSPGTWTGELFF
TRBJ1-2	TRBV25-1	CDEHSRKGGYTF
TRBJ2-3	TRBV27	CASSRKLAGRTDTQYF
TRBJ2-3	TRBV20-1	CSAPGPSYDTQYF
TRBJ2-1	TRBV11-2	CASSPGLAGWNEQFF
TRBJ2-7	TRBV7-9	CASSAGTSGALYEQYF
TRBJ2-5	TRBV28	CAILGSNQETQYF
TRBJ1-6	TRBV28	CASSLSASPLHF
TRBJ1-1	TRBV7-6	CASSPGTRQLNTEAFF
TRBJ2-1	TRBV9	CASSVGGAPWDEQFF
TRBJ2-4	TRBV5-4	CASSRDRGVYIQYF
TRBJ1-4	TRBV28	CASSLAGKLFF
TRBJ2-6	TRBV7-9	CASSHDSSGANVLTF
TRBJ1-1	TRBV18	CASSEQRRNTEAFF
TRBJ2-1	TRBV9	CASSGWRDRVLNEQFF
TRBJ2-1	TRBV9	CASSPRLGTSGYNEQFF
TRBJ2-3	TRBV5-1	CASGGRSGRAEDTQYF
TRBJ2-1	TRBV25-1	CASSVRGRRDNEKFF
TRBJ2-2	TRBV7-6	CASSPVGAGELFF
TRBJ2-2	TRBV2	CASSPGAWNTGELFF
TRBJ2-7	TRBV7-9	CASSSTGTSEAYEQYF
TRBJ2-5	TRBV2	CASSQGRGTETQYF
TRBJ1-6	TRBV13	CASSFGRRDSPLHF
TRBJ2-4	TRBV20-1	CSASAGGSKNIQYF
TRBJ2-5	TRBV27	CASSPYLAGQETQYF
TRBJ1-4	TRBV7-2	CASSLDAAGGSTNEKLFF
TRBJ2-5	TRBV6-2/TRBV6-3	CASDSVQETQYF
TRBJ2-7	TRBV14	CASSQDVGSKSYEQYF
TRBJ2-7	TRBV4-1	CASSQTSGPLEQYF
TRBJ1-5	TRBV6-2/TRBV6-3	CASRAGQGGQPQHF
TRBJ2-1	TRBV19	CATWNGSTGLAGATGFKQFF
TRBJ2-5	TRBV29-1	CSVEGGTEYQETQYF
TRBJ2-1	TRBV9	CASSGDRTAYNEQFF
TRBJ2-7	TRBV28	CASSGYQSYEQYF
TRBJ2-1	TRBV7-2	CASSVAGDRNEQFF